This is a list of T cell receptor beta chains from one sample in a study of cytomegalovirus exposure and HLA in healthy donors. Sequencing was performed with immunoSEQ multiplex PCR; in TCRdb, only in-frame clones are kept and a portion is missing. The sample lists around 200,000 clones, roughly 78% occurring once. Material for sequencing was PBMCs. All receptors come from a boy between 10 and 17 years old in good health and CMV-seronegative. The CDR3 runs from the conserved cysteine through the conserved F or W. The order of the fields is D gene, J gene, clone size, V gene, CDR3 DNA, CDR3 protein. The D gene is left open where the match is weak. Clone size, where shown, is once, few, many, or a class for clones that have expanded.

TRBD1	TRBJ1-6	.	TRBV7-9	TGTGCCAGCAGCGGAAGACAGGGGAGATCCTATAATTCACCCCTCCACTTT	CASSGRQGRSYNSPLHF
.	TRBJ1-5	.	TRBV18	TGTGCCAGCTCCCCTTCAATTCCCTCGGGGCAGCCCCAGCATTTT	CASSPSIPSGQPQHF
.	TRBJ1-2	.	TRBV27	TGTGCCAGCAGACTAGGATCTAACTATGGCTACACCTTC	CASRLGSNYGYTF
.	TRBJ1-1	.	TRBV5-1	TGCGCCAGCAGCCAACGGACAGTTTCTGGAGAGGCTGAAGCTTTCTTT	CASSQRTVSGEAEAFF
.	TRBJ1-2	.	TRBV19	TGTGCCAGTAGTATGGTGTATGGACAGCACTATGGCTACACCTTC	CASSMVYGQHYGYTF
.	TRBJ1-1	.	TRBV2	TGTGCCAGCAGTGACGCCCGGTGGGAGCCTGGTTTGAACACTGAAGCTTTCTTT	CASSDARWEPGLNTEAFF
TRBD1	TRBJ1-5	.	TRBV9	TGTGCCAGCAGCGTAGGAGGGGGCCTCGATCAGCCCCAGCATTTT	CASSVGGGLDQPQHF
.	TRBJ2-5	.	TRBV29-1	TGCAGCGTCCCCGAGGGAGAGACCCAGTACTTC	CSVPEGETQYF
TRBD1	TRBJ2-5	.	TRBV29-1	TGCAGCGTTTCCGCGGACAGGGACGAAGAGACCCAGTACTTC	CSVSADRDEETQYF
TRBD1	TRBJ2-2	.	TRBV18	TGTGCCAGCTCACAGTCCCAGGACAGGGGCATCCTAAACACCGGGGAGCTGTTTTTT	CASSQSQDRGILNTGELFF
TRBD1	TRBJ1-1	.	TRBV7-9	TGTGCCAGCAGCCCTAAGACAGGGGGGAACACTGAAGCTTTCTTT	CASSPKTGGNTEAFF
TRBD1	TRBJ2-3	once	TRBV11-2	TGTGCCAGCAGTCCGACAGGGTACACAGATACGCAGTATTTT	CASSPTGYTDTQYF
.	TRBJ1-2	.	TRBV27	TGTGCCAGCAGTCACTTACCAGGGGCTTTACGTGGCTACACCTTC	CASSHLPGALRGYTF
.	TRBJ1-1	.	TRBV5-1	TGCGCCAGCAGCTTGGTGTCGGCGGCCGAAGCTTTCTTT	CASSLVSAAEAFF
TRBD2	TRBJ2-7	.	TRBV10-3	TGTGCCATCAGTACTAGCGGGATAACCTACGAGCAGTACTTC	CAISTSGITYEQYF
.	TRBJ2-1	.	TRBV13	TGTGCCAGCAGCCCGGTGGGGGCCTCGTCCTACAATGAGCAGTTCTTC	CASSPVGASSYNEQFF
.	TRBJ1-1	.	TRBV4-1	TGCGCCAGCAGCCAAGAAGAGGCTGGAAGGCCTGAAGCTTTCTTT	CASSQEEAGRPEAFF
.	TRBJ2-5	.	TRBV4-3	TGCGCCAGCAGCCGCGGAATCCAAGAGACCCAGTACTTC	CASSRGIQETQYF
.	TRBJ2-7	once	TRBV7-9	TGTGCCAGCAGCCTGGCGGCCTACGAGCAGTACTTC	CASSLAAYEQYF
TRBD1	TRBJ2-7	.	TRBV2	TGTGCCAGCAGTGATGCGACAGGGTCCTACGAGCAGTACTTC	CASSDATGSYEQYF
TRBD2	TRBJ2-1	.	TRBV11-2	TGTGCCAGCCAGGGGCGGGAGGCCTACAATGAGCAGTTCTTC	CASQGREAYNEQFF
.	TRBJ1-2	.	TRBV7-2	TGTGCCAGCAGCCCTGGAGGGGCAAGTGGCTACACCTTC	CASSPGGASGYTF
.	TRBJ2-2	.	TRBV2	TGTGCCAGCAGTGAAGGCATACGAGCGAACACCGGGGAGCTGTTTTTT	CASSEGIRANTGELFF
.	TRBJ1-2	.	TRBV5-4	TGTGCCAGCAGCCGGGACTTCCAAGCTAACTATGGCTACACCTTC	CASSRDFQANYGYTF
.	TRBJ1-1	few	TRBV11-3	TGTGCCAGCAGCTTAGTCCGGCGGGTAAATGAAGAAGCTTTCTTT	CASSLVRRVNEEAFF
.	TRBJ1-2	.	TRBV4-1	TGCGCCAGCAGCCAAGATGGGAGGGATGGCTACACCTTC	CASSQDGRDGYTF
TRBD2	TRBJ2-5	few	TRBV28	TGTGCCAGCAGTCCTCGAGGGACTAGCGGGAGGTGGAAGAGAGAGACCCAGTACTTC	CASSPRGTSGRWKRETQYF
TRBD1	TRBJ2-1	.	TRBV11-1	TGTGCCAGCAGCCCCGACAGGGCCCGGGGCAATGAGCAGTTCTTC	CASSPDRARGNEQFF
.	TRBJ1-2	.	TRBV19	TGTGCCAGTAGTCTCTATTGGACAGCCCAGGATGGCTACACCTTC	CASSLYWTAQDGYTF
TRBD1	TRBJ1-6	.	TRBV9	TGTGCCAGCAGCCCACGGACAGGGGTAAATTCACCCCTCCACTTT	CASSPRTGVNSPLHF
.	TRBJ1-2	.	TRBV4-3	TGCGCCAGCAGCCAATTTAACAGCCCTGGCTACACCTTC	CASSQFNSPGYTF
TRBD2	TRBJ2-3	.	TRBV11-3	TGTGCCAGCAGCAAGACCGGGACTAGCGGATACACAGATACGCAGTATTTT	CASSKTGTSGYTDTQYF
TRBD1	TRBJ2-2	.	TRBV6-6	TGTGCCAGCGCGAGACAGGGGAGGGGGGAGCTGTTTTTT	CASARQGRGELFF
.	TRBJ1-2	.	TRBV6-5	TGTGCCAGCAGCCTCAACCAAGCAAGTCTCTATGGCTACACCTTC	CASSLNQASLYGYTF
TRBD1	TRBJ1-1	.	TRBV9	TGTGCCAGCAGCATGGGGGACAGACTGAACACTGAAGCTTTCTTT	CASSMGDRLNTEAFF
TRBD1	TRBJ1-3	.	TRBV10-1	TGCGCCAGCAGCGATCGGGACAGACAGGGAAACACCATATATTTT	CASSDRDRQGNTIYF
TRBD1	TRBJ1-2	few	TRBV6-5	TGTGCCAGCAGTGGGTTGATACAGGGGGCGCAGGGCTACACCTTC	CASSGLIQGAQGYTF
.	TRBJ1-1	.	TRBV20-1	TGCAGTGCTAGGGCGGCGGAAGCTTTCTTT	CSARAAEAFF
TRBD2	TRBJ2-1	.	TRBV11-1	TGTGCCAGCAGCTTAGTGGGAGGGCCTGGGGGTGAGCAGTTCTTC	CASSLVGGPGGEQFF
TRBD1	TRBJ1-1	.	TRBV5-8	TGTGCCAGCAGCCCCTTACAGGGGTACACTGAAGCTTTCTTT	CASSPLQGYTEAFF
.	TRBJ2-3	.	TRBV30	TGTGCCGGAACGACAGTTAACACAGATACGCAGTATTTT	CAGTTVNTDTQYF
TRBD1	TRBJ1-1	.	TRBV7-6	TGTGCCAGCAGCGAGAGACAGGGGACCAACACTGAAGCTTTCTTT	CASSERQGTNTEAFF
.	TRBJ1-2	.	TRBV5-6	TGTGCCAGCAGCTCCTCACCACAGGGTTTAGGCTACACCTTC	CASSSSPQGLGYTF
TRBD1	TRBJ2-1	.	TRBV5-1	TGCGCCAGCAGCTTCCGGGACAGATCCTACAATGAGCAGTTCTTC	CASSFRDRSYNEQFF
.	TRBJ2-7	.	TRBV4-1	TGCGCCAGCAGATCCCTCCCGGTCCTTACCTACGAGCAGTACTTC	CASRSLPVLTYEQYF
TRBD2	TRBJ2-7	.	TRBV7-2	TGTGCCAGCAGCTCTGGACTAGCGGGAACCTACGAGCAGTACTTC	CASSSGLAGTYEQYF
TRBD2	TRBJ2-7	.	TRBV27	TGTGCCAGCAGTCCGCTAGCGGGCGACTCCTACGAGCAGTACTTC	CASSPLAGDSYEQYF
.	TRBJ1-3	.	TRBV9	TGTGCCAGCAGCGTAGAGGGGGTGGGAGCCTCTGGAAACACCATATATTTT	CASSVEGVGASGNTIYF
TRBD1	TRBJ2-7	few	TRBV14	TGTGCCAGCAGCCCACGGACAGGTGCGACCTACGAGCAGTACTTC	CASSPRTGATYEQYF
TRBD1	TRBJ2-1	.	TRBV5-1	TGCGCCAGCACCACTCACGGACAGGGAGGTAGCAATGAGCAGTTCTTC	CASTTHGQGGSNEQFF
TRBD1	TRBJ1-4	.	TRBV13	TGTGCCAGCAGCTTGGGACAGGGGGAAAAACTGTTTTTT	CASSLGQGEKLFF
.	TRBJ1-5	.	TRBV18	TGTGCCAGCTCACGATACTCAGGGGCCCCTGGTAAATCCCAGCATTTT	CASSRYSGAPGKSQHF
.	TRBJ1-2	.	TRBV6-6	TGTGCCAGCAGTTATGGACAACCTGGCCGCGTCTATGGCTACACCTTC	CASSYGQPGRVYGYTF
.	TRBJ1-6	.	TRBV4-2	TGTGCCAGCAGCCAGGACGCACTCGGAGGAACCTATAATTCACCCCTCCACTTT	CASSQDALGGTYNSPLHF